This T cell receptor (beta chain) was found in a study of T cell changes during pregnancy in multiple sclerosis. Method: immunoSEQ multiplex PCR; TCRdb's copy keeps in-frame clones and lacks some. The sample includes 33,000 or so clones, about nine tenths of them seen just once. Germline values: CDR1 SGDLS, CDR2 YYNGEE. There are 14 residues in the CDR3. J was trimmed by 7 bases and V by 6 bases; bases with no gene match: 5. This TCR came from a female donor in good health, enrolled as a control in a pregnancy study. Sample: CD8+ T cells from peripheral blood mononuclear cells, taken in the second trimester of pregnancy. V gene TRBV9 combines with J gene TRBJ2-1, with 12 positions matching TRBD2. CDR3 loop: CASNLAGGTNEQFF. In DNA form, the CDR3 reads TGTGCCAGCAATCTAGCGGGGGGGACGAATGAGCAGTTCTTC.